This TCR beta chain emerged from a study of OX40 agonist ivuxolimab in advanced cancers. Turning to the study itself: Administration of intravenous ivuxolimab to patients occurred every 2 weeks at 0.01 to 10 mg/kg. Study-wide points: Clones of CD4+ and CD8+ blood T cells grew by week 6 at doses of 0.1 to 3.0 mg/kg.

To note about this clone: No antigen is known for it.

Generated by immunoSEQ multiplex PCR, the TCRdb table keeps only in-frame clones and is missing some. Of 80,000 to 100,000 clones listed, 90% are singletons. The CDR3 runs 15 residues. Germline CDR1 is MDHEN and CDR2 is SYDVKM. V lost 6 bases to trimming and J lost 4 bases, with 13 bases between them. The chain carries TRBV28 and TRBJ2-6; no reliable D call. The sequence came from an adult with an advanced solid tumor such as melanoma, head and neck, liver or kidney cancer. Sequences were derived from CD4+ or CD8+ T cells sorted from blood, sampled in a trial of the OX40 agonist ivuxolimab. DNA for the CDR3: TGTGCCAGCAGGCTAGACCGGTTGGGGGCCAACGTCCTGACTTTC. Translated, it gives CASRLDRLGANVLTF.